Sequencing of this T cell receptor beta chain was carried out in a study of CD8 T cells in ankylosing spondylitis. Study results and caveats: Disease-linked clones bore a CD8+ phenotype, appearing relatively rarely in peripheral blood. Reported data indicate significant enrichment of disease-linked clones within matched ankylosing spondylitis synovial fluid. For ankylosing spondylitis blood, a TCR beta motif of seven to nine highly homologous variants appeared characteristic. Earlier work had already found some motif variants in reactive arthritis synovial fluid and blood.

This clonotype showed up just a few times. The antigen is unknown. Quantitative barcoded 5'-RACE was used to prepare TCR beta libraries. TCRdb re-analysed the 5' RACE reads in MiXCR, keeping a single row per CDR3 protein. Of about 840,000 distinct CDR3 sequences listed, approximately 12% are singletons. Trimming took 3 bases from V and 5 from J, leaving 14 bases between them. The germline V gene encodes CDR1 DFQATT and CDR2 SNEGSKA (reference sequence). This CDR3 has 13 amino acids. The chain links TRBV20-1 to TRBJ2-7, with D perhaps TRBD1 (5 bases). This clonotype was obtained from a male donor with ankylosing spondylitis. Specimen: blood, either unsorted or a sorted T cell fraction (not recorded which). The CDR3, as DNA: TGCAGTGCTAGGAGCGTCGCACAGGACGAGCAGTACTTC. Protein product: CSARSVAQDEQYF.